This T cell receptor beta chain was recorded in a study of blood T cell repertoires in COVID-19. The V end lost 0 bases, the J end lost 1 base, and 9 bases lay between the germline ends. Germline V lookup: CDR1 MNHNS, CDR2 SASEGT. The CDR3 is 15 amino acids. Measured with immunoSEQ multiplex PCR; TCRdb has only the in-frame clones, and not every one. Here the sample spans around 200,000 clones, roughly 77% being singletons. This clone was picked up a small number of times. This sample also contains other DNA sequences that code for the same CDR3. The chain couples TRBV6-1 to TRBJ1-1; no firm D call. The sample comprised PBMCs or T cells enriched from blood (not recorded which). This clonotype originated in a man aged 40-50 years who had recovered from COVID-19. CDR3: CASSEAQVRNTEAFF. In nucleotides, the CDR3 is TGTGCCAGCAGTGAAGCCCAGGTCCGGAACACTGAAGCTTTCTTT.